Below are 17 T cell receptor beta chains sequenced from a single sample in a study of CD8+ T cells in alopecia areata. RNA was isolated and reverse transcribed to cDNA, the sequencing template. Sequencing was performed with immunoSEQ multiplex PCR; in TCRdb, only in-frame clones are kept and a portion is missing. The sample contains around 140,000 clones, 49% of which appear only once. Sample: CD8+ T cells sorted from blood, taken at week 0. The origin of the receptors is a human donor with alopecia areata.

The gene calls are TRBV5-4 and TRBJ1-4; D perhaps matches TRBD1 (5 bases). The V gene's germline CDR1 is SGHNT and CDR2 YYREEE (reference sequence). The V and J ends lost 4 bases and 3 bases respectively, with 10 bases between them. This CDR3 contains 14 residues. DNA of the CDR3: TGTGCCAGCAGCATGGGACGGCCTAATGAAAAACTGTTTTTT. The encoded protein is CASSMGRPNEKLFF.

In its sample, this clone was seen a few times. The chain is built from TRBV27 and TRBJ1-1; 7 nucleotides align to TRBD1. With 4 bases clipped from V and 3 bases from J, the junction kept 2 bases outside the gene matches. The CDR3 length is 13 residues. Looked up from germline, CDR1 is MNHEY and CDR2 is SMNVEV (reference sequence). The CDR3: CASSSDRDTEAFF. Written as DNA, the CDR3 is TGTGCCAGCAGTTCCGACAGGGACACTGAAGCTTTCTTT.

The chain joins TRBV5-1 to TRBJ2-7; D is unclear. Germline V lookup: CDR1 SGHRS, CDR2 YFSETQ. V lost 3 bases and J lost 6, with 7 bases in between. This CDR3 region has 11 residues. The CDR3 is CASSSPSEQYF. The CDR3, as DNA: TGCGCCAGCAGCTCGCCCAGCGAGCAGTACTTC.

This sequence joins TRBV4-1 and TRBJ1-3; D not certain. This CDR3 has 16 amino acids. V lost 0 bases and J lost 6, with 15 bases in between. Per the germline V gene, CDR1 is MGHRA and CDR2 is YSYEKL. As DNA, the CDR3 is TGCGCCAGCAGCCAAGATGGACCCGAGTGGGAAAACACCATATATTTT. Its translation is CASSQDGPEWENTIYF.

This clone was counted only a few times. The V gene is TRBV7-9, the J gene TRBJ2-4, with 7 bases matching TRBD1. The CDR3 contains 18 residues. CDR1 and CDR2 from the germline V gene are SEHNR and FQNEAQ (reference sequence). V shed 4 bases and J 0 bases; nucleotides not matched to a gene: 12. As DNA, the CDR3 is TGTGCCAGCAGCTACGGGATTGGGACAGCGCTAGCCAAAAACATTCAGTACTTC. It encodes CASSYGIGTALAKNIQYF.

The chain combines TRBV27 with TRBJ2-1; D call uncertain. Germline-derived CDR1 and CDR2 are MNHEY and SMNVEV (reference sequence). CDR3 length equals 16 residues. The V gene lost 8 bases and the J gene lost 7 bases, with 24 bases spanning the gap. CDR3 in amino acids: CASSWSLGPLGNEQFF. CDR3 nucleotide sequence: TGTGCCAGCTCTTGGAGTCTCGGGCCCCTGGGGAATGAGCAGTTCTTC.

This clone has ten or more counts. The chain employs TRBV5-1 and TRBJ2-5; D not resolved. The CDR3 loop spans 13 amino acids. Germline loops: CDR1 SGHRS, CDR2 YFSETQ. V was pared by 7 bases and J by 2 bases, with 12 bases between. The CDR3 is CASWPEKQETQYF. DNA for the CDR3: TGCGCCAGCTGGCCAGAGAAACAAGAGACCCAGTACTTC.

V is TRBV30 and J is TRBJ1-4, with D unclear. The V end was cut by 0 bases, the J end by 0 bases, with 8 bases between. Germline V gene sequence: CDR1 GTSNPN, CDR2 SVGIG (reference sequence). This CDR3 spans 15 amino acids. In DNA form, the CDR3 reads TGTGCCTGGAGTGTACGGGCGGCAACTAATGAAAAACTGTTTTTT. Its translation: CAWSVRAATNEKLFF. Based on the CDR3 plus reference TRBV30 and TRBJ1-4, the full variable domain is SQTIHQWPATLVQPVGSPLSLECTVEGTSNPNLYWYRQAAGRGLQLLFYSVGIGQISSEVPQNLSASRPQDRQFILSSKKLLLSDSGFYLCAWSVRAATNEKLFFGSGTQLSVL.

The chain employs TRBV25-1 and TRBJ2-5, with 14 bases fitting TRBD2. CDR3 size: 15 residues. Germline lookup yields CDR1 MGHDK and CDR2 SYGVNS. The junction had 2 bases not matched to a gene; V was cut back by 3 bases and J by 5 bases. CDR3 sequence: CASSEGLAGVETQYF. The CDR3 DNA reads TGTGCCAGCAGTGAGGGACTAGCGGGGGTGGAGACCCAGTACTTC.

V and J are TRBV7-9 and TRBJ1-1, with a possible D match to TRBD1 (5 bases). CDR1 and CDR2 (germline): SEHNR, FQNEAQ (reference sequence). Between the trimmed V and J ends, which lost 3 bases and 1 base, there was a span of 9 bases. The length of the CDR3 is 14 residues. CDR3 in amino acids: CASSFPDKNTEAFF. The CDR3 DNA follows: TGTGCCAGCAGCTTCCCGGACAAGAACACTGAAGCTTTCTTT.

The V and J genes are TRBV9 and TRBJ1-6; D gene ambiguous. Germline V gene data show CDR1 as SGDLS and CDR2 as YYNGEE. The CDR3 spans 11 residues. CDR3 sequence reads: CASGGNSPLHF. The CDR3 DNA sequence: TGTGCGAGCGGAGGGAATTCACCCCTCCACTTT.

J is TRBJ1-2 and V is TRBV11-2, with unresolved D. V was shortened by 1 base and J by 0 bases, with 3 bases between the two germline ends. This CDR3 is built from 13 residues. Germline lookup yields CDR1 SGHAT and CDR2 FQNNGV. CDR3 coding DNA: TGTGCCAGCAGCTTAGTTGCTAACTATGGCTACACCTTC. Translation: CASSLVANYGYTF.

The chain couples TRBV9 to TRBJ2-7, with D tentatively TRBD2 (6 bases). Germline V gene data show CDR1 as SGDLS and CDR2 as YYNGEE. Trimming pared 3 bases from V and 1 base from J, leaving 11 bases between. CDR3 size: 14 residues. The DNA for the CDR3 is TGTGCCAGCAGCGCCGGGACTTCGTCCTACGAGCAGTACTTC. This gives the protein CASSAGTSSYEQYF.

This clone was observed a single time. V and J are TRBV6-5 and TRBJ2-7; D assignment may be TRBD1 or TRBD2 (5 bases each). The CDR3 consists of 13 residues. CDR1 and CDR2 from the germline V gene are MNHEY and SVGAGI. Deletions cut 6 bases from V and 2 bases from J, with 11 bases between. As DNA, the CDR3 is TGTGCCAGCAGGGGGACCGTTACCTACGAGCAGTACTTC. As protein: CASRGTVTYEQYF.

V and J are TRBV15 and TRBJ2-7; 7 bases are shared with TRBD1. Germline CDR1 reads LNHNV; CDR2 reads YYDKDF (reference sequence). V lost 2 bases and J lost 4; bases outside the gene matches: 8. The CDR3 consists of 15 residues. The CDR3 DNA follows: TGTGCCACCAGCAGACGGCAGGGGGTCTCGTACGAGCAGTACTTC. Its translation: CATSRRQGVSYEQYF.

This chain joins TRBV6-1 and TRBJ2-1; D is ambiguous. Trimming took off 7 bases at V and 7 bases at J, with 5 bases between the two ends. This CDR3 is built from 10 residues. In germline, CDR1 is MNHNS, CDR2 SASEGT. CDR3 protein: CASKGNEQFF. CDR3 coding DNA: TGTGCCAGCAAAGGAAATGAGCAGTTCTTC.

This clone was seen more than once but under ten times. V and J are TRBV30 and TRBJ2-7; 7 bases agree with TRBD1. The CDR3 length is 13 residues. Trimming cost V 2 bases and J 6 bases; bases outside gene matches: 7. Germline V gene sequence: CDR1 GTSNPN, CDR2 SVGIG (reference sequence). The CDR3 bases are TGTGCCTGGAGTCCCGGGACAGTCCCCGAGCAGTACTTC. Translation gives CAWSPGTVPEQYF.